What follows are 20 T cell receptor beta chains derived from one specimen sequenced in a study of blood T cell repertoires in COVID-19. Method: immunoSEQ multiplex PCR; TCRdb's copy keeps in-frame clones and lacks some. The sample carries some 200,000 clones, roughly 80% recorded once. The specimen sequenced was peripheral blood. Every receptor here comes from a woman between 70 and 85 years old with COVID-19, enrolled during active disease.

The count of this clone is one. This chain connects TRBV7-2 to TRBJ1-1; D unresolved. The CDR3 consists of 13 residues. Deletions cut 2 bases from V and 5 bases from J, with 9 bases between. From germline, CDR1 is SGHTA and CDR2 FQGNSA. CDR3 amino acids: CASSLIVGTEAFF. As DNA, the CDR3 is TGTGCCAGCAGCTTAATCGTCGGGACTGAAGCTTTCTTT.

The chain has TRBV6-5 and TRBJ1-4; weak D call: TRBD1 (5 bases). V dropped 0 bases and J dropped 7 bases, with 12 bases sitting between them. CDR1 is MNHEY and CDR2 is SVGAGI in the germline V gene. The CDR3 covers 15 residues. CDR3 nucleotide sequence: TGTGCCAGCAGTTACTCACCAGGGTCAGGTGAAAAACTGTTTTTT. Translated, it gives CASSYSPGSGEKLFF.

The chain combines TRBV28 with TRBJ1-5; TRBD1 is a possible D gene (5 bases). This CDR3 has 15 amino acids. V gave up 6 bases and J gave up 0 bases, with 12 bases separating them. The germline V gene encodes CDR1 MDHEN and CDR2 SYDVKM. CDR3 in amino acids: CASRNRPYSNQPQHF. The CDR3 DNA follows: TGTGCCAGCAGGAACAGGCCCTATAGCAATCAGCCCCAGCATTTT.

The CDR3 here is CSASYKDRVGYGYTF. The CDR3 DNA follows: TGCAGTGCTAGTTACAAAGACAGGGTCGGTTATGGCTACACCTTC. The rearrangement joins TRBV20-1 to TRBJ1-2, with 7 positions matching TRBD1. V dropped 3 bases and J dropped 5; count of bases not matched to a gene: 12. This CDR3 has 15 amino acids. From germline, CDR1 is DFQATT and CDR2 SNEGSKA (reference sequence).

The chain uses TRBV7-2 and TRBJ2-4; D might be TRBD1 (5 bases). Trimming removed 1 base from V and 11 bases from J, with 9 bases in between. Germline V CDR1 and CDR2: SGHTA, FQGNSA. This CDR3 comprises 12 residues. CDR3 DNA sequence: TGTGCCAGCAGCTTAGATGAAGGGGTTCAGTACTTC. Translation gives CASSLDEGVQYF.

This clone was observed a few times. The chain is built from TRBV10-3 and TRBJ2-2, with D possibly being TRBD1 (6 bases). CDR3 length: 16 amino acids. CDR1 is ENHRY and CDR2 is SYGVKD in the germline V gene. The ends were cut back, 2 bases at V and 4 bases at J, with 14 bases in the middle. The CDR3 protein is CAISEGGRRATGELFF. The CDR3 DNA follows: TGTGCCATCAGTGAGGGGGGCAGGCGGGCCACCGGGGAGCTGTTTTTT.

The chain employs TRBV5-6 and TRBJ1-1, with D hard to call. The ends were cut back, 3 bases at V and 1 base at J, with 13 bases in the middle. Germline lookup yields CDR1 SGHDT and CDR2 YYEEEE. The CDR3 sequence is 15 residues long. CDR3 sequence (DNA): TGTGCCAGCAGCTCGCTCAATACAAAGAACACTGAAGCTTTCTTT. Its translation: CASSSLNTKNTEAFF.

This clone was seen once. The chain combines TRBV20-1 with TRBJ1-1; D ambiguous. This CDR3 contains 11 residues. The germline V gene has CDR1 DFQATT and CDR2 SNEGSKA (reference sequence). Deletions cut 0 bases from V and 6 bases from J, with 5 bases between. The CDR3 DNA is TGCAGTGCTAGAGATCTTCCTGAAGCTTTCTTT. Translation gives CSARDLPEAFF.

The chain uses TRBV5-1 and TRBJ2-2, with D uncertain. This CDR3 is 15 amino acids long. Germline loops: CDR1 SGHRS, CDR2 YFSETQ. V lost 2 bases and J lost 1, with 9 bases in between. The CDR3 is CASSFTALNTGELFF. CDR3 sequence (DNA): TGCGCCAGCAGCTTTACAGCCCTGAACACCGGGGAGCTGTTTTTT.

The J gene is TRBJ1-2, the V gene TRBV10-3; 7 positions match TRBD1. The CDR3 totals 15 residues. V was clipped by 3 bases and J by 5 bases; unmatched bases: 9. Germline assignment: CDR1 ENHRY and CDR2 SYGVKD. CDR3 coding DNA: TGTGCCATCAGTGAAGACTTGACAGGGATATATGGCTACACCTTC. This encodes CAISEDLTGIYGYTF.

The rearrangement links TRBV7-3 to TRBJ1-2; 10 bases agree with TRBD1. Germline V gene sequence: CDR1 SGHTA, CDR2 FQGTGA. After removal of 5 bases from V and 6 bases from J, the junction contained 3 bases not matched to a gene. The CDR3 extends over 13 amino acids. CDR3 sequence (DNA): TGTGCCAGCAGCCAGGGGACAGGGGATGGCTACACCTTC. It translates to CASSQGTGDGYTF.

This chain uses TRBV19 with TRBJ2-5; TRBD2 matches at 7 bases. The germline CDR1 and CDR2 sequences are LNHDA and SQIVND (reference sequence). V shed 10 bases and J 3 bases; nucleotides not matched to a gene: 8. CDR3 length: 13 residues. CDR3 nucleotides: TGTGCCACGGGCGGGAGCATGAAAGAGACCCAGTACTTC. It translates to CATGGSMKETQYF.

The CDR3: CASSRELAGNTGELFF. Written as DNA, the CDR3 is TGTGCCAGCAGTAGAGAACTAGCGGGCAACACCGGGGAGCTGTTTTTT. The chain recombines TRBV28 with TRBJ2-2, with 9 bases aligning to TRBD2. CDR1 and CDR2 from the germline V gene are MDHEN and SYDVKM. The junction had 6 bases not matched to a gene; V was cut back by 5 bases and J by 2 bases. This CDR3 has 16 amino acids.

CDR3 loop: CASNDRPLGAFF. The CDR3, as DNA: TGTGCCAGTAACGACAGGCCCCTAGGAGCTTTCTTT. V gene TRBV19 combines with J gene TRBJ1-1; TRBD1 might be the D (6 bases). Deletions cut 7 bases from V and 10 bases from J, with 16 bases between. This CDR3 spans 12 amino acids. CDR1 is LNHDA, CDR2 SQIVND, per germline (reference sequence).

J is TRBJ1-1 and V is TRBV30, with 7 positions matching TRBD1. With 5 bases clipped from V and 6 bases from J, the junction kept 6 bases outside the gene matches. From germline, CDR1 is GTSNPN and CDR2 SVGIG (reference sequence). The CDR3 contains 12 residues. The CDR3 DNA follows: TGTGCCTGGTACAGGGGAAGCGCTGAAGCTTTCTTT. Translated, it gives CAWYRGSAEAFF.

The CDR3 DNA reads TGTGCCAGCCGGACCCAAATTCAACGGGGCACCGGGGAGCTGTTTTTT. Translated, it gives CASRTQIQRGTGELFF. The chain joins TRBV19 to TRBJ2-2; tentative D call: TRBD2 (5 bases). This CDR3 comprises 16 residues. Germline CDR1 is LNHDA and CDR2 is SQIVND (reference sequence). Trimming removed 9 bases at V and 4 bases at J, with 21 bases between.

The rearrangement joins TRBV30 to TRBJ1-3; 7 bases are a match to TRBD1. CDR1 and CDR2 (germline): GTSNPN, SVGIG (reference sequence). V shed 5 bases and J 0 bases; nucleotides not matched to a gene: 4. The length of the CDR3 is 14 residues. The CDR3 protein is CAWGDSSSGNTIYF. In nucleotides, the CDR3 is TGTGCCTGGGGGGACAGCAGCTCTGGAAACACCATATATTTT.

The V call is TRBV28, the J call TRBJ2-5; 13 positions agree with TRBD2. J was trimmed by 5 bases and V by 2 bases; bases with no gene match: 5. Germline V gene lookup returns CDR1 MDHEN and CDR2 SYDVKM. The CDR3 sequence is 16 residues long. The CDR3 loop reads CASSLTSGRAEETQYF. CDR3 nucleotides: TGTGCCAGCAGTTTAACTAGCGGGAGGGCCGAGGAGACCCAGTACTTC.

The V and J genes are TRBV7-2 and TRBJ2-1; 8 bases map to TRBD2. The V and J ends lost 5 bases and 5 bases, in that order; junction bases with no gene match: 11. Looked up from germline, CDR1 is SGHTA and CDR2 is FQGNSA. The CDR3 runs 16 residues. The CDR3 loop is CASSPPGTRGNNEQFF. CDR3 DNA sequence: TGTGCCAGCAGCCCACCCGGGACTAGGGGGAACAATGAGCAGTTCTTC. The full variable domain, completed using reference TRBV7-2 and TRBJ2-1, is GAGVSQSPSNKVTEKGKDVELRCDPISGHTALYWYRQSLGQGLEFLIYFQGNSAPDKSGLPSDRFSAERTGGSVSTLTIQRTQQEDSAVYLCASSPPGTRGNNEQFFGPGTRLTVL.

This clone was observed a handful of times. The chain recombines TRBV5-6 with TRBJ1-2, with TRBD1 identical over 9 bases. Germline trimming cut 4 bases from V and 7 bases from J; bases unmatched to any gene: 20. CDR1 is SGHDT and CDR2 is YYEEEE in the germline V gene. There are 18 residues in the CDR3. The CDR3 sequence: CASSHGFRVQGALSGYTF. CDR3 DNA sequence: TGTGCCAGCAGCCACGGTTTCCGCGTACAGGGGGCTTTAAGTGGCTACACCTTC.